This T cell receptor (beta chain) was obtained from a study of T cells in localized non-small cell lung cancer. Points from the study as a whole: With higher T cell density in blood came longer overall survival. Adjacent lung held a median around 60 of the top 100 tumor clones. Maximal T cell clonality occurred in uninvolved adjacent lung, with tumor ranking below it. Because sequencing included only one region (of the tumor), heterogeneity remains possible.

The germline V gene has CDR1 SNHLY and CDR2 FYNNEI. The length of the CDR3 is 12 residues. This clone was seen a few times. The antigen remains undetermined. One junction end does not reproduce the germline sequence, and a read error may be involved. Generated by immunoSEQ multiplex PCR, the TCRdb table keeps only in-frame clones and is missing some. The sample lists some 3,500 clones, around 24% occurring once. This material consisted of lung tumor tissue, taken before any cancer treatment. The receptor was isolated from a woman aged 40-69 years with stage I lung adenocarcinoma. The V gene is TRBV2, the J gene TRBJ1-1; D ambiguous. The CDR3 DNA sequence: TGTGCCAGCAGTGAACTGGACCCCCGGGAGAACTTT. Its protein product is CASSELDPRENF.